These 4 T cell receptor beta chains came from one sample sequenced in a study of blood T cell repertoires in COVID-19. Profiling relied on immunoSEQ multiplex PCR, and the TCRdb table lists in-frame clones only, not all of them. This table holds over 200,000 clones, approximately 88% found once. The sample taken for sequencing was peripheral blood. All receptors derive from a human donor in a cohort sampled during active COVID-19.

The chain uses TRBV20-1 and TRBJ1-1; D is possibly TRBD1 (6 bases). The V end lost 3 bases, the J end lost 4 bases, and 18 bases lay between the germline ends. Germline V gives CDR1 DFQATT, CDR2 SNEGSKA (reference sequence). The CDR3 has 15 residues. The chain's CDR3 is CSASPGGRGGTEAFF. CDR3 nucleotides: TGCAGTGCTAGTCCGGGGGGCCGCGGTGGCACTGAAGCTTTCTTT.

A few counts support this clone. V usage is TRBV24-1 and J usage is TRBJ2-5; weak D call: TRBD1 (5 bases). The length of the CDR3 is 15 residues. Between the trimmed V and J ends, which lost 5 bases and 1 base, there was a span of 13 bases. Germline V lookup: CDR1 KGHDR, CDR2 SFDVKD. The CDR3 bases are TGTGCCACCAGTGCACGAGCAGGGCTCCAAGAGACCCAGTACTTC. It is translated as CATSARAGLQETQYF.

The V gene is TRBV7-2, the J gene TRBJ1-2; 7 bases align to TRBD1. From germline, CDR1 is SGHTA and CDR2 FQGNSA. The CDR3 runs 15 residues. V dropped 5 bases and J dropped 4; count of bases not matched to a gene: 10. CDR3 residues: CASSPGQVETYGYTF. The CDR3 bases are TGTGCCAGCAGCCCCGGACAGGTTGAAACCTATGGCTACACCTTC. Filled out from reference TRBV7-2 and TRBJ1-2, the complete variable domain reads GAGVSQSPSNKVTEKGKDVELRCDPISGHTALYWYRQSLGQGLEFLIYFQGNSAPDKSGLPSDRFSAERTGGSVSTLTIQRTQQEDSAVYLCASSPGQVETYGYTFGSGTRLTVV.

J is TRBJ2-7 and V is TRBV28; D is possibly TRBD2 (6 bases). Germline values: CDR1 MDHEN, CDR2 SYDVKM. V shed 3 bases and J shed 4 bases, with 13 bases lying between them. This CDR3 is built from 14 residues. In DNA form, the CDR3 reads TGTGCCAGCAGTTTGGCGGGGAGGTGGTACGAGCAGTACTTC. Translation: CASSLAGRWYEQYF.